These 2 T cell receptor beta chains came from one sample sequenced in a study of T cells in Graves' hyperthyroidism and ophthalmopathy. The source material, RNA transcripts, was used to amplify TCR beta CDR3 regions. The HTBI primer set was used in a first-round RT-PCR of the TCR CDR3. TCRdb called the multiplex PCR reads again in MiXCR, with one record for every CDR3 protein. The table lists hundreds of thousands of distinct CDR3 sequences, 14% of them singletons. What was sequenced was blood. Every receptor here comes from a woman aged 18-35 years with Graves' hyperthyroidism.

About this clonotype itself: This may come from a read error, since a much larger clone is one base off. This chain connects TRBV20-1 to TRBJ2-7; unclear D gene. The CDR3 runs 11 residues. Germline CDR1 DFQATT, CDR2 SNEGSKA (reference sequence). Trimming removed 3 bases from V and 6 bases from J, with 9 bases in between. The CDR3 is CSARSPSEQYF. CDR3 nucleotides: TGCAGTGCTAGGTCTCCTAGCGAGCAGTACTTC.

V and J are TRBV12-3 or TRBV12-4 and TRBJ1-4, with D uncertain. Trimming pared 3 bases from V and 8 bases from J, leaving 13 bases between. This CDR3 is built from 14 residues. As DNA, the CDR3 is TGTGCCAGCAGTTTTAAGTTAGTTGGAGAAAAACTGTTTTTT. Its protein is CASSFKLVGEKLFF.